The rows below give T cell receptor beta chains drawn from one sample of a study of cytomegalovirus exposure and HLA in healthy donors. Sequencing used immunoSEQ multiplex PCR; TCRdb keeps in-frame clones, though not all of them. In the table there are 150,000 to 200,000 clones, approximately 80% of which are singletons. Sequenced sample: PBMCs. All receptors come from a male donor in good health and CMV-seronegative. CDR3s include the opening cysteine and the closing phenylalanine or tryptophan. A D gene is named only where the DNA matches it firmly. Clone size is shown for a subset of rows, as once, few, many or a class of expanded clone.

clone size: NA; J gene: TRBJ1-3; V gene: TRBV7-9; D gene: TRBD1; CDR3 protein: CASSSGDRAGGNTIYF; CDR3 DNA: TGTGCCAGCAGCAGTGGGGACAGGGCGGGTGGAAACACCATATATTTT
clone size: NA; J gene: TRBJ2-2; V gene: TRBV9; D gene: TRBD2; CDR3 protein: CASSSPGTSNSGELFF; CDR3 DNA: TGTGCCAGCAGCTCCCCCGGGACTAGTAATTCCGGGGAGCTGTTTTTT
clone size: NA; J gene: TRBJ1-2; V gene: TRBV5-4; D gene: NA; CDR3 protein: CASSLALRGFNYGYTF; CDR3 DNA: TGTGCCAGCAGCTTGGCCCTTCGCGGGTTTAACTATGGCTACACCTTC
clone size: few; J gene: TRBJ2-5; V gene: TRBV18; D gene: TRBD2; CDR3 protein: CASSPPGLAGETQYF; CDR3 DNA: TGTGCCAGCTCACCACCGGGACTAGCGGGAGAGACCCAGTACTTC
clone size: NA; J gene: TRBJ2-4; V gene: TRBV9; D gene: NA; CDR3 protein: CASSFDTNIQYF; CDR3 DNA: TGTGCCAGCAGTTTCGACACAAACATTCAGTACTTC
clone size: NA; J gene: TRBJ1-3; V gene: TRBV6-5; D gene: NA; CDR3 protein: CASQGFGNTIYF; CDR3 DNA: TGTGCCAGTCAGGGGTTTGGAAACACCATATATTTT
clone size: NA; J gene: TRBJ2-7; V gene: TRBV14; D gene: TRBD2; CDR3 protein: CASSHKREASSYEQYF; CDR3 DNA: TGTGCCAGCAGCCATAAGCGGGAGGCGAGCTCCTACGAGCAGTACTTC
clone size: once; J gene: TRBJ2-1; V gene: TRBV5-4; D gene: TRBD1; CDR3 protein: CASSPRDRGSNEQFF; CDR3 DNA: TGTGCCAGCAGCCCCCGGGACAGGGGAAGCAATGAGCAGTTCTTC
clone size: once; J gene: TRBJ2-7; V gene: TRBV25-1; D gene: NA; CDR3 protein: CASSESAREEQYF; CDR3 DNA: TGTGCCAGCAGTGAATCGGCCAGGGAAGAGCAGTACTTC
clone size: NA; J gene: TRBJ2-7; V gene: TRBV9; D gene: TRBD1; CDR3 protein: CASSSGTGVGEQYF; CDR3 DNA: TGTGCCAGCAGCTCAGGGACAGGGGTGGGCGAGCAGTACTTC
clone size: once; J gene: TRBJ2-5; V gene: TRBV29-1; D gene: NA; CDR3 protein: CSVEDPGLQPQYF; CDR3 DNA: TGCAGCGTTGAAGATCCGGGACTGCAGCCCCAGTACTTC
clone size: NA; J gene: TRBJ1-5; V gene: TRBV27; D gene: NA; CDR3 protein: CASSLSGAQPQHF; CDR3 DNA: TGTGCCAGCAGTTTATCGGGAGCTCAGCCCCAGCATTTT
clone size: NA; J gene: TRBJ2-2; V gene: TRBV5-1; D gene: TRBD1; CDR3 protein: CASSLGDRDLGELFF; CDR3 DNA: TGCGCCAGCAGCTTGGGTGACAGGGATCTCGGGGAGCTGTTTTTT
clone size: NA; J gene: TRBJ2-1; V gene: TRBV25-1; D gene: NA; CDR3 protein: CASSEAGEQFF; CDR3 DNA: TGTGCCAGCAGTGAAGCGGGTGAGCAGTTCTTC
clone size: few; J gene: TRBJ2-7; V gene: TRBV6-5; D gene: NA; CDR3 protein: CASSYGRGGYEQYF; CDR3 DNA: TGTGCCAGCAGTTACGGGAGGGGGGGCTACGAGCAGTACTTC
clone size: few; J gene: TRBJ1-3; V gene: TRBV5-1; D gene: TRBD1; CDR3 protein: CASSHTGGQGAGGNTIYF; CDR3 DNA: TGCGCCAGCAGTCACACCGGAGGACAGGGGGCGGGTGGAAACACCATATATTTT
clone size: NA; J gene: TRBJ1-2; V gene: TRBV6-1; D gene: NA; CDR3 protein: CASLRDQGNRYGYTF; CDR3 DNA: TGTGCCAGCCTTAGGGATCAGGGGAACCGCTATGGCTACACCTTC
clone size: NA; J gene: TRBJ2-4; V gene: TRBV9; D gene: TRBD2; CDR3 protein: CASSVGASGARNIQYF; CDR3 DNA: TGTGCCAGCAGCGTAGGCGCTAGCGGGGCGAGAAACATTCAGTACTTC
clone size: few; J gene: TRBJ1-1; V gene: TRBV5-1; D gene: TRBD1; CDR3 protein: CASSLDWDRRAFF; CDR3 DNA: TGCGCCAGCAGCTTGGATTGGGACAGGAGGGCTTTCTTT
clone size: NA; J gene: TRBJ1-2; V gene: TRBV7-9; D gene: NA; CDR3 protein: CASSLVGNRGYGYTF; CDR3 DNA: TGTGCCAGCAGCTTAGTAGGGAATCGGGGCTATGGCTACACCTTC
clone size: NA; J gene: TRBJ2-3; V gene: TRBV12-5; D gene: NA; CDR3 protein: CASGLVIWEQTTDTQYF; CDR3 DNA: TGTGCTAGTGGTTTGGTAATCTGGGAGCAAACCACAGATACGCAGTATTTT